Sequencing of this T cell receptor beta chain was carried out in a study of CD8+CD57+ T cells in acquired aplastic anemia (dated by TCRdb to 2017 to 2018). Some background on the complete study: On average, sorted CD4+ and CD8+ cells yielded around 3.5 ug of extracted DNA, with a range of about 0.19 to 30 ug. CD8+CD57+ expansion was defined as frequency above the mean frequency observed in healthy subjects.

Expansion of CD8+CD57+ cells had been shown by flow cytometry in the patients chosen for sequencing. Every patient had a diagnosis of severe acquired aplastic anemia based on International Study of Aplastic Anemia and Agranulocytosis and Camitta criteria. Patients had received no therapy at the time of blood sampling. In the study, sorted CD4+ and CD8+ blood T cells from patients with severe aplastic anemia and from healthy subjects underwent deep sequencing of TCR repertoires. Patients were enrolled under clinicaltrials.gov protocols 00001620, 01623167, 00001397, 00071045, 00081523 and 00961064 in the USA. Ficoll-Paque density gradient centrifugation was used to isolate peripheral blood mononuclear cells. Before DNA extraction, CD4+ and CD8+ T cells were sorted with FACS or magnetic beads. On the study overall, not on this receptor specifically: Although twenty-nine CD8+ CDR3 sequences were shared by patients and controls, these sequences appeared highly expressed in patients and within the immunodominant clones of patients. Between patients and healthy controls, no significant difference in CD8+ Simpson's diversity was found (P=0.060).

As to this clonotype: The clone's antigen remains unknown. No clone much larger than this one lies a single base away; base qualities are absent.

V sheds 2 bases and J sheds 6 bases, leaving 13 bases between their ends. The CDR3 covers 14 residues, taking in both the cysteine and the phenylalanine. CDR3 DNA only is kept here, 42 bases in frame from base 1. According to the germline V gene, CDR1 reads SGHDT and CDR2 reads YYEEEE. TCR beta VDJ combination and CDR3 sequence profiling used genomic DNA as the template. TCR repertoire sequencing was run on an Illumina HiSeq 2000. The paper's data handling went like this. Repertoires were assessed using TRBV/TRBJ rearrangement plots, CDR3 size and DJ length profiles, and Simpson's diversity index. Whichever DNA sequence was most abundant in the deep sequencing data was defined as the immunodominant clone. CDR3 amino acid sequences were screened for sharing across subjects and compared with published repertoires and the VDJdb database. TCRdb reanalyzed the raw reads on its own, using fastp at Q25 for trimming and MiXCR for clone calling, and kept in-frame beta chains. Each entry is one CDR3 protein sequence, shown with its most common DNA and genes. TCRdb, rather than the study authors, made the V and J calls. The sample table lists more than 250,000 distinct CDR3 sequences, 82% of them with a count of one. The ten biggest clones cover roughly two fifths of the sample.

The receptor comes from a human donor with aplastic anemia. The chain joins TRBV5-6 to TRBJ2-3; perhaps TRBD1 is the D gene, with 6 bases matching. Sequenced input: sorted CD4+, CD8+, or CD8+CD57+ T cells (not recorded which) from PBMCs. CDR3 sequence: CASSLGQTYDTQYF. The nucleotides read TGTGCCAGCAGCTTAGGACAGACCTACGATACGCAGTATTTT.